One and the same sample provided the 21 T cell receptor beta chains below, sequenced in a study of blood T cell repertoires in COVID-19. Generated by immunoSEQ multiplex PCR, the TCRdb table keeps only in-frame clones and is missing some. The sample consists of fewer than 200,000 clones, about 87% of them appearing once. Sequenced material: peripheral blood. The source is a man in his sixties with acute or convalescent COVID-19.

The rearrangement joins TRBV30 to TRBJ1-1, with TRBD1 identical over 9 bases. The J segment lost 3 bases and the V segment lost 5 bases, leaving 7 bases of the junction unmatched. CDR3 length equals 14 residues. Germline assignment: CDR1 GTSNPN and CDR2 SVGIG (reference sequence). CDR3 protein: CAWGDGTGYTEAFF. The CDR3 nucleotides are TGTGCCTGGGGCGATGGGACAGGGTACACTGAAGCTTTCTTT.

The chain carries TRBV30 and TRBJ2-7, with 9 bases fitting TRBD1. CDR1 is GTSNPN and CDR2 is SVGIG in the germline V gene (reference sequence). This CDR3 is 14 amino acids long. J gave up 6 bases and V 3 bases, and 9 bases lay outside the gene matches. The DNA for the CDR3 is TGTGCCTGGAGCCTAGGACAGGGGATCGGCGAGCAGTACTTC. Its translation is CAWSLGQGIGEQYF.

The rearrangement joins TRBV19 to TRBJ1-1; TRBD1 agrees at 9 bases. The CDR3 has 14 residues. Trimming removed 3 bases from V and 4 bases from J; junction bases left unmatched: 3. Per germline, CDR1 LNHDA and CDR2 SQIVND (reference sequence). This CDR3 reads CASSINRGPTEAFF. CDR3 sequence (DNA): TGTGCCAGTAGTATTAACAGGGGGCCCACTGAAGCTTTCTTT.

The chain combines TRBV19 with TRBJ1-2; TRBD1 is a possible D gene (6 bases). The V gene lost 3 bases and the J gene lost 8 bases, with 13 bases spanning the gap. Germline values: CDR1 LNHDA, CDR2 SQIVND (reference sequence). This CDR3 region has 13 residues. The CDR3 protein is CASSMKAGDGYTF. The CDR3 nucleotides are TGTGCCAGTAGTATGAAGGCAGGGGACGGCTACACCTTC.

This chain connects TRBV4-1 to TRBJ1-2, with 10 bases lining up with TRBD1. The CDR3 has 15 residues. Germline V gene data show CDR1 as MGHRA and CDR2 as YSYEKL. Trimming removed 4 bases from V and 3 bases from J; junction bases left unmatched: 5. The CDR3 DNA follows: TGCGCCAGCAGCCGTGGACAGGGGGTAGACTATGGCTACACCTTC. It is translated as CASSRGQGVDYGYTF.

The CDR3 loop is CATSDFWGGETQYF. The CDR3, as DNA: TGTGCCACCAGTGATTTTTGGGGAGGGGAGACCCAGTACTTC. The rearrangement links TRBV24-1 to TRBJ2-5, with 7 bases lining up with TRBD2. This CDR3 has 14 amino acids. The junction had 3 bases not matched to a gene; V was cut back by 1 base and J by 5 bases. Germline V gives CDR1 KGHDR, CDR2 SFDVKD.

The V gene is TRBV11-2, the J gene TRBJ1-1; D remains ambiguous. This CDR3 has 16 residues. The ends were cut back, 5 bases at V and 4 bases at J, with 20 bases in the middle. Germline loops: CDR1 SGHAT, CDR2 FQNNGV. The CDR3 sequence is CASSTPTAGALTEAFF. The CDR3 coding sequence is TGTGCCAGCAGCACCCCAACGGCAGGCGCCCTCACTGAAGCTTTCTTT.

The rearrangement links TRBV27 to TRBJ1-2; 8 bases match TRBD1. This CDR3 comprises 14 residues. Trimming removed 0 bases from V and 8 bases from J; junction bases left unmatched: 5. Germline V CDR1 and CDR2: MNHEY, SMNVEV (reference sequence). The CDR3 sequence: CASSLSGQVKGYTF. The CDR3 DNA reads TGTGCCAGCAGTTTATCGGGACAGGTCAAGGGCTACACCTTC.

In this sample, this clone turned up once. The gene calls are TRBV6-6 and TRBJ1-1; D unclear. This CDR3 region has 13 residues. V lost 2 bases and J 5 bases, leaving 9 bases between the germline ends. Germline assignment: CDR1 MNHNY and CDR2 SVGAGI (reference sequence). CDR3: CASSYGRETEAFF. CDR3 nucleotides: TGTGCCAGCAGTTACGGGAGGGAAACTGAAGCTTTCTTT.

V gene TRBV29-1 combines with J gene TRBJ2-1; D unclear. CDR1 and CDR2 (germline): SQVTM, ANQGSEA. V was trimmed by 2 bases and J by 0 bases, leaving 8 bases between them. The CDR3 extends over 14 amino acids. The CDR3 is CSVEIISSYNEQFF. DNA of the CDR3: TGCAGCGTTGAAATCATTTCCTCCTACAATGAGCAGTTCTTC.

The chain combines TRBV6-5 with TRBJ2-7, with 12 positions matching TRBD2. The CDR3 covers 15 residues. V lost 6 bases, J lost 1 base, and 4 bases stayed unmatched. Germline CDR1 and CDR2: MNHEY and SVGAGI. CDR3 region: CASSALAGGSYEQYF. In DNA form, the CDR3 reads TGTGCCAGCAGCGCCCTAGCGGGAGGGTCCTACGAGCAGTACTTC.

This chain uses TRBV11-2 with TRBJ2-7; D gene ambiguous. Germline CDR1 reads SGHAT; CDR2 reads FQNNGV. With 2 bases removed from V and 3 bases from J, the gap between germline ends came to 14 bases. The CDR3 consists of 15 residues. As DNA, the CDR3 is TGTGCCAGCAGCTTACGCGCGGCGACTGGCTACGAGCAGTACTTC. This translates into CASSLRAATGYEQYF.

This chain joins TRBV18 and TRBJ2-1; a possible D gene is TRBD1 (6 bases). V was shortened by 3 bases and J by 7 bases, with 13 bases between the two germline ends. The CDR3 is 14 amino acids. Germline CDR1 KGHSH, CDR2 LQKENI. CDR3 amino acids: CASSPSQGMNEQFF. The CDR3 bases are TGTGCCAGCTCACCTAGCCAGGGGATGAATGAGCAGTTCTTC.

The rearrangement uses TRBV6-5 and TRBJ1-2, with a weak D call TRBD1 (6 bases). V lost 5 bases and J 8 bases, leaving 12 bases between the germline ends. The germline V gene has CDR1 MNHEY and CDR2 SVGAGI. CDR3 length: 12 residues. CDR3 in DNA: TGTGCCAGCAGTCAGGACAGTCGCGGCTACACCTTC. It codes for CASSQDSRGYTF.

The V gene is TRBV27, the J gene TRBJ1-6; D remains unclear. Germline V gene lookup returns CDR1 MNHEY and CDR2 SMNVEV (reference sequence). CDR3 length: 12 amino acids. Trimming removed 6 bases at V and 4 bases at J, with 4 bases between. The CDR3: CASSRYNSPLHF. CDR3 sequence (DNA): TGTGCCAGCAGCCGGTATAATTCACCCCTCCACTTT.

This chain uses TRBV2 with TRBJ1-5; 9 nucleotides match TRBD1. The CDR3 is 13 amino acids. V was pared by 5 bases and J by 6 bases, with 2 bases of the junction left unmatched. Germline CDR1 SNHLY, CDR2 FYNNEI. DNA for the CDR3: TGTGCCAGCAGTCGGACAGGGGTTCAGCCCCAGCATTTT. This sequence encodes CASSRTGVQPQHF.

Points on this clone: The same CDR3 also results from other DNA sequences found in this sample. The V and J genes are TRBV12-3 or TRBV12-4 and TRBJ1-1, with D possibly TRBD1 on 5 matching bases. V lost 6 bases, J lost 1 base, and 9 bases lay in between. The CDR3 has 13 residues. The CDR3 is CASSLTGNTEAFF. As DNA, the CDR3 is TGTGCCAGCAGCCTCACAGGGAACACTGAAGCTTTCTTT.

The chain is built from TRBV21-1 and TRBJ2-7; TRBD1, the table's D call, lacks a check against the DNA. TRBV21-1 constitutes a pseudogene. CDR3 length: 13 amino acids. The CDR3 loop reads CASWDSRSYEQYF. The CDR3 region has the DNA TGTGCCAGTTGGGACAGCCGATCCTACGAGCAGTACTTC.

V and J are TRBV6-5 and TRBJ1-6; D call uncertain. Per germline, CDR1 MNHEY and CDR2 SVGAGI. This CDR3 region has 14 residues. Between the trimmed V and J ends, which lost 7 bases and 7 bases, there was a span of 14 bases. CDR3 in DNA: TGTGCCAGCACCCTCTGGGCGGGGAATTCACCCCTCCACTTT. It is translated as CASTLWAGNSPLHF.

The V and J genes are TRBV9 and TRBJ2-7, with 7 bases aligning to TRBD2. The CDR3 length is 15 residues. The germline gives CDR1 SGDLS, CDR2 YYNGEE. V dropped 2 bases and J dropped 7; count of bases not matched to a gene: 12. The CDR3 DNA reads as TGTGCCAGCAGCGTGACGGGAGGACCCCCTGGTGAGCAGTACTTC. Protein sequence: CASSVTGGPPGEQYF.

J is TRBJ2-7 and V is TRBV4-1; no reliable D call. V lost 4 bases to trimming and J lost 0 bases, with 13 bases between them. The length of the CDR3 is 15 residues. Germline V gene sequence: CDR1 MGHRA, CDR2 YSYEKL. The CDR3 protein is CASSPGDRLSYEQYF. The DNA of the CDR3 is TGCGCCAGCAGCCCCGGAGACCGCCTCTCCTACGAGCAGTACTTC.